This T cell receptor beta chain was recorded in a study of T cell clones after liver transplantation. Germline lookup yields CDR1 KGHSH and CDR2 LQKENI. The CDR3 has 14 amino acids. V was trimmed by 5 bases and J by 8 bases, leaving 18 bases between them. Sequencing was performed with immunoSEQ multiplex PCR; in TCRdb, only in-frame clones are kept and a portion is missing. Of 75,000 to 95,000 clones in the sample, around 84% were seen once. The material sequenced was CD4+ T cells from blood, taken around 48 months after liver transplant. This chain joins TRBV18 and TRBJ1-2; perhaps TRBD1 as D (6 bases). The TCR was taken from a human patient who received a liver transplant. Some T cells may originate from the graft donor. The chain's CDR3 is CASSSISQGEGYTF. The CDR3 region has the DNA TGTGCCAGCTCATCTATCTCACAGGGAGAGGGCTACACCTTC.